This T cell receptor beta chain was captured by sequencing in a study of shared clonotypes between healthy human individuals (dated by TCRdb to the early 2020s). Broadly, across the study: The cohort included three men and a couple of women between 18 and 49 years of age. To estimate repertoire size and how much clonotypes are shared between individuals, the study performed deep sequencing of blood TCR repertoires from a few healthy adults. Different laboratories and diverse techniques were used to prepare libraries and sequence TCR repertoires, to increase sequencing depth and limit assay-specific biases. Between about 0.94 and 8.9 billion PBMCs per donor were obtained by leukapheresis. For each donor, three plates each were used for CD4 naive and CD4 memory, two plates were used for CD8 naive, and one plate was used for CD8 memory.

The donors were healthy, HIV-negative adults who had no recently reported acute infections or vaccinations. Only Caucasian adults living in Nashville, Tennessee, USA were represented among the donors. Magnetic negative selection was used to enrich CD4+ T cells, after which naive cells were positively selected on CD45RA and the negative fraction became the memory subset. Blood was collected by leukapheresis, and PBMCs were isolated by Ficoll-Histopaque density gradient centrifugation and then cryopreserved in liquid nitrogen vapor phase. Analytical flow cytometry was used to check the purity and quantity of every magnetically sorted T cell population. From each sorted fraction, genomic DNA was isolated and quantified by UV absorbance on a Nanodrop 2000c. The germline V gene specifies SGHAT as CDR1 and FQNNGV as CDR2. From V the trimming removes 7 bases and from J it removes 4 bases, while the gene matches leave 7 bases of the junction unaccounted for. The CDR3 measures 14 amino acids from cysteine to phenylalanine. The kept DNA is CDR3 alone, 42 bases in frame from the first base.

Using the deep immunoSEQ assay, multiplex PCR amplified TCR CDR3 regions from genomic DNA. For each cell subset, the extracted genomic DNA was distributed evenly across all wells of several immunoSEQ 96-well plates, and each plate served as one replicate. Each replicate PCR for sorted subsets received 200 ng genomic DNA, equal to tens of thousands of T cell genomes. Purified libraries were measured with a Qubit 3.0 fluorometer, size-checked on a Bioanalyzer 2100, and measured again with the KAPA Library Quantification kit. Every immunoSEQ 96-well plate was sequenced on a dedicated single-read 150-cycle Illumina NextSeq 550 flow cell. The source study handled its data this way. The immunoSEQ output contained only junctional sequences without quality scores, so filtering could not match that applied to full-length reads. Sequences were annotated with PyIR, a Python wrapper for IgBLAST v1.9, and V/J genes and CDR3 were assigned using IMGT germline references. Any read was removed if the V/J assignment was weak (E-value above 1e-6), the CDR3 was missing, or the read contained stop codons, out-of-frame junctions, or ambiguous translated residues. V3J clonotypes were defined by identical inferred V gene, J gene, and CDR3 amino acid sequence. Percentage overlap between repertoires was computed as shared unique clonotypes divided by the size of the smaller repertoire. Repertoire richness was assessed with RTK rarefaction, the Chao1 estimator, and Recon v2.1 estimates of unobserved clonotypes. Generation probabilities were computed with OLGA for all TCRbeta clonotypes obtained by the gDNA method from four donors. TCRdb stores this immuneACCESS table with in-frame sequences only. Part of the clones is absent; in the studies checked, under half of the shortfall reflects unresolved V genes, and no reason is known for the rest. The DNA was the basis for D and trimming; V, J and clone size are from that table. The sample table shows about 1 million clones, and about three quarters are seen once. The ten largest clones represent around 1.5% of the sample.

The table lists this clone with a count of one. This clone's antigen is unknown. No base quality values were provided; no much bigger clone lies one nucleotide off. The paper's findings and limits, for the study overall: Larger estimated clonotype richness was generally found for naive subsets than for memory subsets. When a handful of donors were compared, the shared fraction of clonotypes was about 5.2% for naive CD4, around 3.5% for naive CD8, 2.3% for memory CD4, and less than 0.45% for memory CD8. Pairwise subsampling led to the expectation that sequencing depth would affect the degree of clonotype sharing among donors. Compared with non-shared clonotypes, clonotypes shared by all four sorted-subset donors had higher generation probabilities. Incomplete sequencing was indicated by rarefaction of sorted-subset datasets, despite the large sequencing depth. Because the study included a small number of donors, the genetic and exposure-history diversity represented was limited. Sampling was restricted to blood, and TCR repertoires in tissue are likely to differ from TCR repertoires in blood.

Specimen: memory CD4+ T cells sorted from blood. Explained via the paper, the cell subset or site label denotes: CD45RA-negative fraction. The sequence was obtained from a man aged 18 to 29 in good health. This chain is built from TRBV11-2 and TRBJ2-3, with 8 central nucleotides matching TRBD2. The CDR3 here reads CASKAGGHPDTQYF. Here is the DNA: TGTGCCAGCAAGGCGGGGGGCCACCCAGATACGCAGTATTTT.